The 28 T cell receptor beta chains given below trace back to one sample, sequenced in a study of Graves' ophthalmopathy and Graves' hyperthyroidism. Using RNA transcripts, the TCR beta CDR3 regions were amplified. RT-PCR in the first round used HTBI primers; a second-round multiplex PCR followed. TCRdb independently ran MiXCR on the multiplex PCR reads; one entry per CDR3 protein. The sample carries tens of thousands of distinct CDR3 sequences, 40% to 65% recorded once. Sample: peripheral blood. The source is an adult man with Graves' ophthalmopathy.

This clonotype appeared many times. The CDR3 DNA sequence: TGTGCCAGCAGTTTCGGAGCGGGAGAATCAGATACGCAGTATTTT. It translates to CASSFGAGESDTQYF. The J gene is TRBJ2-3, the V gene TRBV12-3 or TRBV12-4, with 8 bases matching TRBD2. The V and J ends lost 3 bases and 4 bases, in that order; junction bases with no gene match: 6. This CDR3 is 15 amino acids long.

The chain couples TRBV25-1 to TRBJ1-6; D is perhaps TRBD1 (6 bases). Trimming took 4 bases from V and 11 from J, leaving 9 bases between them. Germline values: CDR1 MGHDK, CDR2 SYGVNS. This CDR3 is 12 amino acids long. The CDR3 sequence is CASSVDRPPLHF. CDR3 DNA: TGTGCCAGCAGTGTAGACAGGCCACCCCTCCACTTT.

The chain joins TRBV25-1 to TRBJ1-1, with D possibly TRBD1 on 5 matching bases. There are 14 residues in the CDR3. Germline values: CDR1 MGHDK, CDR2 SYGVNS. Trimming pared 6 bases from V and 8 bases from J, leaving 19 bases between. CDR3: CASSVQTVSTEAFF. The DNA for the CDR3 is TGTGCCAGCAGCGTCCAGACAGTGAGCACAGAAGCTTTCTTT.

J is TRBJ2-6 and V is TRBV25-1; D is uncertain. With 3 bases removed from V and 0 bases from J, the gap between germline ends came to 9 bases. Germline CDR1 and CDR2: MGHDK and SYGVNS. This CDR3 region has 16 residues. The DNA for the CDR3 is TGTGCCAGCAGTGACTCACGGGCCTCTGGGGCCAACGTCCTGACTTTC. Translating gives CASSDSRASGANVLTF.

Relative to its sample, this clonotype is medium-sized (0.01 to 0.1%). V and J are TRBV7-6 and TRBJ1-6, with D maybe TRBD1 (5 bases). V gave up 0 bases and J gave up 13 bases, with 19 bases separating them. The germline gives CDR1 SGHVS, CDR2 FNYEAQ. The CDR3 has 16 residues. The CDR3 here is CASSLAGRGASAPLHF. The CDR3 bases are TGTGCCAGCAGCTTAGCGGGCCGCGGGGCCTCGGCTCCCCTCCACTTT.

This clonotype was seen ten or more times. The chain has TRBV19 and TRBJ1-5, with a weak D call TRBD1 (6 bases). CDR3 length equals 17 residues. Trimming removed 7 bases at V and 0 bases at J, with 19 bases between. CDR1 and CDR2 from the germline V gene are LNHDA and SQIVND (reference sequence). The CDR3 protein is CASTTGSGAYSNQPQHF. The DNA for the CDR3 is TGTGCCAGTACTACAGGGAGTGGGGCCTATAGCAATCAGCCCCAGCATTTT.

This clonotype was found a few times. This rearrangement joins TRBV20-1 to TRBJ1-6; TRBD1 matches 7 bases. There are 14 residues in the CDR3. The trim removed 3 bases at V and 9 bases at J, leaving 8 bases unmatched. Germline lookup yields CDR1 DFQATT and CDR2 SNEGSKA (reference sequence). CDR3 loop: CSASRAGDSSPLHF. The CDR3 nucleotides read TGCAGTGCTAGTAGAGCAGGGGACAGTTCACCCCTCCACTTT.

This chain links TRBV19 with TRBJ1-6; unclear D gene. The length of the CDR3 is 14 residues. Germline CDR1 LNHDA, CDR2 SQIVND (reference sequence). V lost 3 bases and J 9 bases, leaving 12 bases between the germline ends. CDR3 sequence reads: CASSISGTISPLHF. The CDR3 DNA follows: TGTGCCAGTAGTATCTCGGGAACAATTTCACCCCTCCACTTT.

CDR3 region: CATSRDRAGLYQPQHF. The CDR3, as DNA: TGTGCCACCAGCAGAGATCGGGCAGGACTTTATCAGCCCCAGCATTTT. The gene calls are TRBV15 and TRBJ1-5; D unresolved. The CDR3 is made up of 16 amino acids. Trimming shortened V by 0 bases and J by 5 bases, and 14 bases separated the two germline ends. The germline CDR1 and CDR2 sequences are LNHNV and YYDKDF (reference sequence).

By share, this clonotype ranks as medium-sized (0.01 to 0.1%). J is TRBJ1-1 and V is TRBV10-2; TRBD1 agrees at 7 bases. This CDR3 has 14 amino acids. CDR1 and CDR2 (germline): WSHSY, SAAADI. V gave up 8 bases and J gave up 0 bases; unmatched junction bases: 6. CDR3 region: CASGRGQMNTEAFF. The CDR3 DNA follows: TGCGCCAGCGGGAGGGGACAGATGAACACTGAAGCTTTCTTT.

The CDR3 nucleotides are TGCAGCGCTGGGGGGGGGCGTGTGGATACGCAGTATTTT. Translation: CSAGGGRVDTQYF. This chain joins TRBV29-1 and TRBJ2-3, with D possibly TRBD2 on 7 matching bases. V shed 7 bases and J shed 6 bases, with 17 bases lying between them. CDR3 length equals 13 residues. Germline lookup yields CDR1 SQVTM and CDR2 ANQGSEA.

This clonotype has ten or more counts. The chain employs TRBV5-1 and TRBJ2-5; D may be TRBD2 (6 bases). The CDR3 totals 16 residues. The germline gives CDR1 SGHRS, CDR2 YFSETQ. V was cut by 2 bases and J by 5 bases, with 19 bases left in between. CDR3 sequence (DNA): TGCGCCAGCAGCTTCATAGCGGTTCGAGCGATTGAGACCCAGTACTTC. Translation: CASSFIAVRAIETQYF.

This clonotype was recorded a few times. The chain is built from TRBV5-1 and TRBJ2-2; the match to TRBD1 covers 7 bases. The CDR3 is 16 residues long. J lost 5 bases, V lost 2 bases, and 9 bases had no gene match. CDR1 is SGHRS and CDR2 is YFSETQ in the germline V gene. In DNA, the CDR3 is TGCGCCAGCAGCTTAAGTTTCAGGGGGAGAACCGGGGAGCTGTTTTTT. Amino acid sequence: CASSLSFRGRTGELFF.

The rearrangement links TRBV14 to TRBJ2-7, with D unresolved. V dropped 4 bases and J dropped 0 bases, with 10 bases sitting between them. The CDR3 contains 14 residues. Germline CDR1 and CDR2: SGHDN and FVKESK. The CDR3 sequence is CASSPRGSSYEQYF. The CDR3 DNA reads as TGTGCCAGCAGCCCCCGTGGCAGCTCCTACGAGCAGTACTTC.

This clonotype was counted only a few times. This chain joins TRBV15 and TRBJ1-5, with 8 bases fitting TRBD1. This CDR3 region has 16 residues. From germline, CDR1 is LNHNV and CDR2 YYDKDF (reference sequence). The V and J ends lost 3 bases and 6 bases, in that order; junction bases with no gene match: 10. CDR3 sequence (DNA): TGTGCCACCAGCAGTCCGGGACAGGCGCCTAGTCAGCCCCAGCATTTT. Amino acid sequence: CATSSPGQAPSQPQHF.

The genes are TRBV15 and TRBJ1-6; D remains ambiguous. The germline V and J ends were trimmed by 3 bases and 9 bases, with 15 bases remaining between them. The CDR3 is made up of 15 amino acids. The germline gives CDR1 LNHNV, CDR2 YYDKDF (reference sequence). The CDR3 nucleotides read TGTGCCACCAGCAGTTACGGGCAGGAAAGTTCACCCCTCCACTTT. It encodes CATSSYGQESSPLHF.

In this sample, this clonotype turned up many times. The rearrangement links TRBV3-1 to TRBJ1-5; D unresolved. Germline CDR1 LGHDT, CDR2 YNNKEL (reference sequence). This CDR3 spans 13 amino acids. Deletions cut 1 base from V and 4 bases from J, with 5 bases between. The CDR3 DNA reads TGTGCCAGCAGCCAAGCACAGAATCAGCCCCAGCATTTT. It encodes CASSQAQNQPQHF.

The chain is built from TRBV5-6 and TRBJ1-4; 7 nucleotides match TRBD1. The junction had 11 bases not matched to a gene; V was cut back by 5 bases and J by 7 bases. CDR1 and CDR2 from the germline V gene are SGHDT and YYEEEE. CDR3 length: 15 amino acids. The CDR3 spells CASSRLLGQPEKLFF. The DNA of the CDR3 is TGTGCCAGCAGTCGCTTATTGGGACAGCCTGAAAAACTGTTTTTT. The whole variable domain, filled in from reference TRBV5-6 and TRBJ1-4, reads DAGVTQSPTHLIKTRGQQVTLRCSPKSGHDTVSWYQQALGQGPQFIFQYYEEEERQRGNFPDRFSGHQFPNYSSELNVNALLLGDSALYLCASSRLLGQPEKLFFGSGTQLSVL.

The chain is built from TRBV11-2 and TRBJ1-2; D is undetermined. Trimming took 1 base from V and 8 from J, leaving 14 bases between them. This CDR3 region has 14 residues. Germline CDR1 SGHAT, CDR2 FQNNGV. CDR3: CASSLGEQRTGYTF. CDR3 nucleotide sequence: TGTGCCAGCAGCTTAGGGGAACAGAGGACGGGCTACACCTTC.

On this clonotype: An end of the junction does not agree with germline; a read error may underlie this. This chain uses TRBV19 with TRBJ1-4; 8 bases agree with TRBD1. CDR1 and CDR2 from the germline V gene are LNHDA and SQIVND (reference sequence). CDR3 length: 15 amino acids. The CDR3 protein is CASSNTGQGFEKLSF. The CDR3 nucleotides are TGTGCCAGTAGCAATACAGGACAGGGATTTGAAAAACTGTCTTTT.

The genes are TRBV2 and TRBJ2-2; D might be TRBD2 (5 bases). Trimming shortened V by 1 base and J by 4 bases, and 10 bases separated the two germline ends. Looked up from germline, CDR1 is SNHLY and CDR2 is FYNNEI. There are 15 residues in the CDR3. In DNA, the CDR3 is TGTGCCAGCAGTGAAGGCGGGCGTTTCACCGGGGAGCTGTTTTTT. It yields the protein CASSEGGRFTGELFF.

The chain is built from TRBV6-1 and TRBJ1-6; tentative D call: TRBD1 (6 bases). Looked up from germline, CDR1 is MNHNS and CDR2 is SASEGT. V lost 0 bases, J lost 7 bases, and 13 bases lay in between. The CDR3 loop spans 16 amino acids. The CDR3 DNA sequence: TGTGCCAGCAGTGAAGCTAGCGGGGGGGCCAATTCACCCCTCCACTTT. It codes for CASSEASGGANSPLHF.

The chain employs TRBV9 and TRBJ1-2; TRBD1 agrees at 7 bases. V lost 2 bases, J lost 4 bases, and 8 bases stayed unmatched. Germline V gene lookup returns CDR1 SGDLS and CDR2 YYNGEE. The CDR3 length is 15 residues. The CDR3 region has the DNA TGTGCCAGCAGCGTTTGGGGGACAGCCGGCTATGGCTACACCTTC. It codes for CASSVWGTAGYGYTF.

The chain employs TRBV2 and TRBJ1-2; 11 bases agree with TRBD1. Germline CDR1 SNHLY, CDR2 FYNNEI. CDR3 size: 14 residues. The V segment lost 6 bases and the J segment 5 bases; nucleotides outside the gene matches: 5. CDR3 DNA: TGTGCCAGCAGGGGGACAGGGGGGAAGTATGGCTACACCTTC. It is translated as CASRGTGGKYGYTF.

The rearrangement uses TRBV12-3 or TRBV12-4 and TRBJ2-7, with a tentative D call TRBD1 (5 bases). V dropped 6 bases and J dropped 2 bases, with 11 bases sitting between them. The CDR3 extends over 13 amino acids. The CDR3 DNA is TGTGCCAGCAGCTTCGACAGAGCCTACGAGCAGTACTTC. Translation: CASSFDRAYEQYF.

This clonotype was observed many times. The rearrangement uses TRBV6-2 or TRBV6-3 and TRBJ1-5; no clear D. CDR3 length: 13 amino acids. The V gene lost 5 bases and the J gene lost 6 bases, with 11 bases spanning the gap. Germline V gives CDR1 MNHEY, CDR2 SVGEGT. The CDR3 reads CASSEPLTQPQHF. CDR3 sequence (DNA): TGTGCCAGCAGTGAACCTTTAACTCAGCCCCAGCATTTT.

Turning to this clonotype: One end of the junction does not line up with germline, which may come from a read error. The V call is TRBV10-1, the J call TRBJ2-2; possibly TRBD2 for D (5 bases). The CDR3 is 13 amino acids. CDR1 and CDR2 from the germline V gene are WNHNN and SYGVQD (reference sequence). The CDR3 DNA reads TGCGCCAGCAGTGAGTCCAGCACCGGGGAGCTGTTCTTT. Its translation is CASSESSTGELFF.

This clonotype was observed a handful of times. The chain couples TRBV29-1 to TRBJ2-1; a possible D gene is TRBD2 (5 bases). CDR1 is SQVTM and CDR2 is ANQGSEA in the germline V gene. V was pared by 6 bases and J by 4 bases, with 13 bases between. The CDR3 has 13 amino acids. The CDR3 DNA sequence: TGCAGCGTGGAGGCGGCTATATACAATGAGCAGTTCTTC. It specifies CSVEAAIYNEQFF.